This TCR beta chain was captured in a study of T cell repertoires in cytomegalovirus infection. At the level of the study: CMV infection plus the matching HLA type was flagged by public TCR beta signatures. Findings of the study overall: HLA-C-restricted TCR beta clonotypes specific for CMV led the ex vivo response.

A single record per CDR3 protein comes from TCRdb applying MiXCR to the reads. The repertoire consists of under 350,000 distinct CDR3 sequences, with about 8.8% occurring once and the leading ten covering more than 2.5%. Trimming took off 4 bases at V and 10 bases at J, with 14 bases between the two ends. This CDR3 is built from 13 residues. Looked up from germline, CDR1 is SGHNT and CDR2 is YENEEA. This clonotype has at least ten counts. Its antigen remains unknown. The sample taken for sequencing was PBMCs. The clonotype comes from a human donor in good health (CMV status not recorded). Some clones in this sample may be carry-over from other donors' samples. The genes are TRBV11-3 and TRBJ2-1; D unresolved. The DNA for the CDR3 is TGTGCCAGCAGCTCTGTCCCTGGGTGGGAGCAGTTCTTC. This encodes CASSSVPGWEQFF.